One T cell receptor (beta chain) is described in this entry. The sample comes from a study of monozygotic twins with inflammatory bowel disease. Template switching appended UMIs that held a 6-nucleotide sample barcode. TCRdb reanalyzed the 5' RACE reads, giving one entry per CDR3 protein sequence and no DNA. This sample's clone table lists 200,000 to 250,000 distinct CDR3 sequences. Sequencing was carried out using blood. The TCR sequence derives from a human donor with ulcerative colitis or Crohn's disease, or a healthy co-twin of an affected twin (not recorded which).

The CDR3 spells CASSLGVAGASGDTQYF. The V and J genes are TRBV5-1 and TRBJ2-3; checking the TCRdb D call of TRBD2 is not possible without DNA. CDR3 length: 17 amino acids. Germline-derived CDR1 and CDR2 are SGHRS and YFSETQ.